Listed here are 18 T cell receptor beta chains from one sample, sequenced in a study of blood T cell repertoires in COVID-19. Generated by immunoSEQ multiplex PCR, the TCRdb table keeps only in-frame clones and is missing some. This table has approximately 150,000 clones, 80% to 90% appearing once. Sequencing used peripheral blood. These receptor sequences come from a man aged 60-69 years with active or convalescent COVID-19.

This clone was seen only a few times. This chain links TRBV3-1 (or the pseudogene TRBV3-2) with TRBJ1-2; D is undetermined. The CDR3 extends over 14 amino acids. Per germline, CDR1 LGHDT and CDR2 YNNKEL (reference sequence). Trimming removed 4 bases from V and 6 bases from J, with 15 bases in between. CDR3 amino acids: CASSLWTEGNGYTF. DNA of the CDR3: TGTGCCAGCAGCCTTTGGACGGAGGGAAATGGCTACACCTTC.

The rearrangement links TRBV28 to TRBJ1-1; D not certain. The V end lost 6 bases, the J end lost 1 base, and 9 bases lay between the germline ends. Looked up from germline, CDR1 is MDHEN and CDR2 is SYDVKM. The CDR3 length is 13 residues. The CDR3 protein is CASSLHGNTEAFF. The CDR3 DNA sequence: TGTGCCAGCAGCCTCCACGGGAACACTGAAGCTTTCTTT.

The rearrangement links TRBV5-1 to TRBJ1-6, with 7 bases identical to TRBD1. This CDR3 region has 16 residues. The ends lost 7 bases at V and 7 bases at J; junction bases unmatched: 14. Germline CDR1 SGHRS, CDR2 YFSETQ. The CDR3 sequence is CASAGATGTANSPLHF. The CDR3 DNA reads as TGCGCCAGCGCCGGGGCAACCGGGACAGCCAATTCACCCCTCCACTTT.

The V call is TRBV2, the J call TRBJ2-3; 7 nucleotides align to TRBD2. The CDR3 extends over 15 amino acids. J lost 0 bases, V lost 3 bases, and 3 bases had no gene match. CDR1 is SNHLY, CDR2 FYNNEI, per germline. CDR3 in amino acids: CASSDGGGSTDTQYF. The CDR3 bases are TGTGCCAGCAGTGATGGGGGAGGGAGCACAGATACGCAGTATTTT. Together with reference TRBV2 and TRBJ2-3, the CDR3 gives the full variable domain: EPEVTQTPSHQVTQMGQEVILRCVPISNHLYFYWYRQILGQKVEFLVSFYNNEISEKSEIFDDQFSVERPDGSNFTLKIRSTKLEDSAMYFCASSDGGGSTDTQYFGPGTRLTVL.

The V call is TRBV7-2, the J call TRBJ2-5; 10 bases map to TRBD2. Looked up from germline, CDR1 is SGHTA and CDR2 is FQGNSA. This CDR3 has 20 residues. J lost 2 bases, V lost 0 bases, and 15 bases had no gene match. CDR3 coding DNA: TGTGCCAGCAGCTTAGCGGTGGGACTAGCGAGTTCCTCCCGTCAAGAGACCCAGTACTTC. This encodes CASSLAVGLASSSRQETQYF.

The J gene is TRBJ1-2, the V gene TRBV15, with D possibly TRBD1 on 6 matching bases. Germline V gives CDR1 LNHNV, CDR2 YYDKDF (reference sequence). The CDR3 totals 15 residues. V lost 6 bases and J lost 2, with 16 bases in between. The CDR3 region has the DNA TGTGCCACCAGAGATTACAGGGTTTCGAACTATGGCTACACCTTC. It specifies CATRDYRVSNYGYTF.

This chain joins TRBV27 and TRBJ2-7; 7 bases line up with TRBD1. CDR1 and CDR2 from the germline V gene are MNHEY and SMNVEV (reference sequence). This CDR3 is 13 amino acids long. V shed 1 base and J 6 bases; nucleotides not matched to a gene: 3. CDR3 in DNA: TGTGCCAGCAGTTTATTTCCAGGGGGCGAGCAGTACTTC. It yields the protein CASSLFPGGEQYF.

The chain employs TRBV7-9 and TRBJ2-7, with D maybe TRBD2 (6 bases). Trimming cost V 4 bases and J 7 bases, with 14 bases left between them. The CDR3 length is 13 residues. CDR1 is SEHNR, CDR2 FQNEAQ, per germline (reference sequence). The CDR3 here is CASSSRDAGEQYF. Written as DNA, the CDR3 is TGTGCCAGCAGCTCCCGGGACGCGGGGGAGCAGTACTTC.

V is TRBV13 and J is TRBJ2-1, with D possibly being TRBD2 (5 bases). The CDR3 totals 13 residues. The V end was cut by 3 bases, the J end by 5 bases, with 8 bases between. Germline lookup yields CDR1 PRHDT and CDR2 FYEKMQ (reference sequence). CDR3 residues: CASSLEADNEQFF. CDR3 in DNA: TGTGCCAGCAGCTTGGAGGCAGACAATGAGCAGTTCTTC.

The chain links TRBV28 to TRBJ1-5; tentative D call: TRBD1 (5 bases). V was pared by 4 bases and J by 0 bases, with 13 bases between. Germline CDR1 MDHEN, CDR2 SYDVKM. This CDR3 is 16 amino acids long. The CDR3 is CASSSDSAYSNQPQHF. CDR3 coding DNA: TGTGCCAGCAGTTCCGACAGCGCATATAGCAATCAGCCCCAGCATTTT.

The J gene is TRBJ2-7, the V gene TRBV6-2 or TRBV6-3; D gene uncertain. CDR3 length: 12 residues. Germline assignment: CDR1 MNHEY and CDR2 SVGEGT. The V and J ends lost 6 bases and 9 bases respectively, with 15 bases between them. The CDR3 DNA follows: TGTGCCAGCAGCTCCTGGCCCCTTGGGCAGTACTTC. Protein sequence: CASSSWPLGQYF.

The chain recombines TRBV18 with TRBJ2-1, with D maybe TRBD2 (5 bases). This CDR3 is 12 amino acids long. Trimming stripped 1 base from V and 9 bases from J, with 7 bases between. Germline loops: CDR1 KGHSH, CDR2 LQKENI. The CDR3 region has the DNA TGTGCCAGCTCACCACTAGCGTTTGAGCAGTTCTTC. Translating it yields CASSPLAFEQFF.

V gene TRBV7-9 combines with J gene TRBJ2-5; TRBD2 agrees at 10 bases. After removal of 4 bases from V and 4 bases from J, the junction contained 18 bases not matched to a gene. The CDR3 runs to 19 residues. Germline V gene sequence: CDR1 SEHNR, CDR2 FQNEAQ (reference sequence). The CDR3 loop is CASSSPGTISGGQVETQYF. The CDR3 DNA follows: TGTGCCAGCAGCTCCCCGGGGACTATTAGCGGGGGGCAGGTAGAGACCCAGTACTTC.

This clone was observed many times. This chain's CDR3 is CASSFASGSPRRREQYF. In nucleotides, the CDR3 is TGTGCCAGCAGTTTCGCTAGCGGGAGCCCCCGGAGGCGCGAGCAGTACTTC. The chain links TRBV27 to TRBJ2-7, with 10 bases fitting TRBD2. This CDR3 is built from 17 residues. Trimming took 3 bases from V and 6 from J; bases not matched to a gene: 14. CDR1 is MNHEY and CDR2 is SMNVEV in the germline V gene (reference sequence).

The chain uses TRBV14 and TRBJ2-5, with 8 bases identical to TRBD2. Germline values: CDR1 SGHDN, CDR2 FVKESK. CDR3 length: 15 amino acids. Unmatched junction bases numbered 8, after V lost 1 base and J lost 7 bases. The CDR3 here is CASSQALAGAGTQYF. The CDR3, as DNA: TGTGCCAGCAGCCAAGCTCTAGCGGGCGCCGGGACCCAGTACTTC.

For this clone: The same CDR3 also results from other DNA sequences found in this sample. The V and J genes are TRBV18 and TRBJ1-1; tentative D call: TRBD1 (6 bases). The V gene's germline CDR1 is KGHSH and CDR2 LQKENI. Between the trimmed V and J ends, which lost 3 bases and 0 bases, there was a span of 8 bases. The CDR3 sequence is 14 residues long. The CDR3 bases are TGTGCCAGCTCACCCGACAGGCTGAACACTGAAGCTTTCTTT. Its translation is CASSPDRLNTEAFF.

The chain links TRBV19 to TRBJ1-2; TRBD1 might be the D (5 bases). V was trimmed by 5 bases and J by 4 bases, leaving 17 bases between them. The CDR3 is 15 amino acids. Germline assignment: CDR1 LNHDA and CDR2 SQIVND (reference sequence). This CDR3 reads CASSRERDSVYGYTF. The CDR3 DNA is TGTGCCAGTAGTCGGGAGAGGGACTCGGTCTATGGCTACACCTTC.

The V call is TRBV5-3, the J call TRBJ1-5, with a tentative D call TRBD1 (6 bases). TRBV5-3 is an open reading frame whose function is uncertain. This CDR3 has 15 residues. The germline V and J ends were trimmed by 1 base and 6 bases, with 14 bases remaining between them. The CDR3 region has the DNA TGTGCCAGAAGCTTGTGCAGGGGAAGGGGTCAGCCCCAGCATTTT. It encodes CARSLCRGRGQPQHF.